This passage covers 29 T cell receptor beta chains from one sample sequenced in a study of cytomegalovirus exposure and HLA in healthy donors. The PCR had 60 Vbeta and 13 Jbeta primers. TCRdb's table, derived via immunoSEQ multiplex PCR, lists solely in-frame clones and lacks some. The sample holds 200,000 to 250,000 clones, about 72% seen once. Sequencing was done on a sample of PBMCs. The receptors here all came from a male donor in good health and CMV-seronegative.

The rearrangement links TRBV7-3 to TRBJ2-2; D possibly corresponds to TRBD2 (6 bases). Trimming pared 2 bases from V and 4 bases from J, leaving 20 bases between. This CDR3 spans 18 amino acids. Germline CDR1 reads SGHTA; CDR2 reads FQGTGA. The CDR3 region is CASSLSSLVGSGTGELFF. DNA of the CDR3: TGTGCCAGCAGCTTATCATCCCTAGTCGGGAGCGGCACCGGGGAGCTGTTTTTT. The full variable domain, rest sourced from reference TRBV7-3 and TRBJ2-2, is GAGVSQTPSNKVTEKGKYVELRCDPISGHTALYWYRQSLGQGPEFLIYFQGTGAADDSGLPNDRFFAVRPEGSVSTLKIQRTERGDSAVYLCASSLSSLVGSGTGELFFGEGSRLTVL.

V usage is TRBV4-1 and J usage is TRBJ2-7, with 10 bases matching TRBD2. The CDR3 has 15 amino acids. With V trimmed by 0 bases and J by 11 bases, 10 bases remained unmatched. Germline V gives CDR1 MGHRA, CDR2 YSYEKL. As DNA, the CDR3 is TGCGCCAGCAGCCAAGAAGCGAGCGGGAGGGCCCCCGAGTACTTC. Translating it yields CASSQEASGRAPEYF.

V is TRBV2 and J is TRBJ2-1; 9 bases fit TRBD1. V trimming: 4 bases; J trimming: 3 bases; junction bases outside the gene matches: 4. The CDR3 is 15 residues long. The germline gives CDR1 SNHLY, CDR2 FYNNEI. The DNA of the CDR3 is TGTGCCAGCAGTGGGACGGGACAGGGCTACAATGAGCAGTTCTTC. Translating it yields CASSGTGQGYNEQFF.

This clone was seen only once. The chain recombines TRBV4-1 with TRBJ2-2, with 7 bases lining up with TRBD2. Per the germline V gene, CDR1 is MGHRA and CDR2 is YSYEKL. The CDR3 is 16 residues long. J lost 7 bases, V lost 4 bases, and 12 bases had no gene match. DNA for the CDR3: TGCGCCAGCAGCCCTTTCGGGGCGGGAGAGGTCGGGGAGCTGTTTTTT. Amino acid sequence: CASSPFGAGEVGELFF.

The genes are TRBV7-9 and TRBJ2-2; TRBD2 is a possible D gene (6 bases). V lost 4 bases and J lost 4, with 19 bases in between. Per the germline V gene, CDR1 is SEHNR and CDR2 is FQNEAQ (reference sequence). The CDR3 has 17 residues. CDR3: CASSSPIGIGSTGELFF. Written as DNA, the CDR3 is TGTGCCAGCAGCTCCCCTATCGGAATCGGGAGCACCGGGGAGCTGTTTTTT.

The chain is built from TRBV19 and TRBJ1-1; D unclear. Between the trimmed V and J ends, which lost 5 bases and 3 bases, there was a span of 7 bases. The CDR3 is 12 amino acids. Germline CDR1 LNHDA, CDR2 SQIVND (reference sequence). CDR3 in DNA: TGTGCCAGTAGTTTCGACTACACTGAAGCTTTCTTT. It is translated as CASSFDYTEAFF. Drawing the rest from reference TRBV19 and TRBJ1-1, the complete variable domain is DGGITQSPKYLFRKEGQNVTLSCEQNLNHDAMYWYRQDPGQGLRLIYYSQIVNDFQKGDIAEGYSVSREKKESFPLTVTSAQKNPTAFYLCASSFDYTEAFFGQGTRLTVV.

This clone was seen a few times. CDR3: CASSRSLNTEAFF. For the CDR3, the DNA is TGCGCCAGCAGCCGGAGTTTGAACACTGAAGCTTTCTTT. The chain couples TRBV4-1 to TRBJ1-1; no firm D call. Trimming stripped 4 bases from V and 0 bases from J, with 6 bases between. This CDR3 spans 13 amino acids. Germline CDR1 is MGHRA and CDR2 is YSYEKL.

For this clone: Other DNA variants within this sample encode the same CDR3. The V gene is TRBV6-1, the J gene TRBJ2-7; 8 bases map to TRBD2. Germline V gene sequence: CDR1 MNHNS, CDR2 SASEGT. CDR3 length: 15 amino acids. V shed 1 base and J 3 bases; nucleotides not matched to a gene: 5. This CDR3 reads CASSEVVAGSYEQYF. The DNA of the CDR3 is TGTGCCAGCAGTGAAGTGGTAGCGGGAAGCTACGAGCAGTACTTC.

The chain couples TRBV7-6 to TRBJ1-3; 9 nucleotides match TRBD1. This CDR3 has 20 amino acids. Germline CDR1 is SGHVS and CDR2 is FNYEAQ. V lost 1 base and J lost 0; bases outside the gene matches: 13. The CDR3 here is CASSLVLWTGAGNSGNTIYF. The DNA of the CDR3 is TGTGCCAGCAGCTTAGTTCTGTGGACAGGGGCTGGAAACTCTGGAAACACCATATATTTT.

This clone came up a few times. CDR3 bases: TGTGCCAGCAGTGAAGCGCTGCAGACTAATGAAAAACTGTTTTTT. Translated, it gives CASSEALQTNEKLFF. This rearrangement joins TRBV2 to TRBJ1-4; D uncertain. The V end was cut by 0 bases, the J end by 2 bases, with 7 bases between. The CDR3 is 15 amino acids. Germline CDR1 is SNHLY and CDR2 is FYNNEI.

The V and J genes are TRBV6-5 and TRBJ2-5, with TRBD2 identical over 10 bases. The DNA end is more similar to TRBJ2-7, so the J call may be wrong. Germline CDR1 is MNHEY and CDR2 is SVGAGI. This CDR3 spans 16 amino acids. The CDR3 is CASSYSGAGGVYEQYF. CDR3 in DNA: TGTGCCAGCAGTTACTCGGGAGCGGGAGGGGTCTACGAGCAGTACTTC.

The CDR3 DNA is TGTGCCAGCCACGCCTACGGGGGACCTTACGAGCAGTACTTC. It yields the protein CASHAYGGPYEQYF. V and J are TRBV6-6 and TRBJ2-5, with TRBD2 as a possible D gene (6 bases). The last part of the DNA fits TRBJ2-7 better; the J call may be wrong. The CDR3 covers 14 residues. Per the germline V gene, CDR1 is MNHNY and CDR2 is SVGAGI (reference sequence).

The rearrangement links TRBV27 to TRBJ2-7, with 7 bases matching TRBD1. From germline, CDR1 is MNHEY and CDR2 SMNVEV (reference sequence). The CDR3 consists of 15 residues. V was pared by 5 bases and J by 0 bases, with 7 bases of the junction left unmatched. CDR3 sequence: CASSVGQVPSYEQYF. DNA for the CDR3: TGTGCCAGCAGTGTCGGACAGGTCCCCTCCTACGAGCAGTACTTC.

The rearrangement uses TRBV6-5 and TRBJ2-7; D might be TRBD2 (6 bases). Germline-derived CDR1 and CDR2 are MNHEY and SVGAGI. The ends were cut back, 6 bases at V and 3 bases at J, with 18 bases in the middle. CDR3 length: 15 residues. The CDR3 DNA sequence: TGTGCCAGCAGCCTCCCCCCGGGACTTTACTACGAGCAGTACTTC. Protein sequence: CASSLPPGLYYEQYF.

This clone was detected a few times. This rearrangement joins TRBV2 to TRBJ2-5, with D unresolved. The assigned J gene may be wrong: the sequence end matches TRBJ2-7 better. The germline gives CDR1 SNHLY, CDR2 FYNNEI. The CDR3 is 13 amino acids. CDR3 coding DNA: TGTGCCAGCAGTGAAGGCAAATCCTACGAGCAGTACTTC. It yields the protein CASSEGKSYEQYF.

The chain recombines TRBV15 with TRBJ2-5; 9 nucleotides agree with TRBD2. Germline CDR1 is LNHNV and CDR2 is YYDKDF (reference sequence). The CDR3 contains 20 residues. Trimming at V came to 0 bases and at J to 4 bases, leaving 18 bases not matched to a gene. The CDR3 DNA sequence: TGTGCCACCAGCAGAGACGGGTCGGTTGGAGGACTAGCGTCCGGAGAGACCCAGTACTTC. Its translation is CATSRDGSVGGLASGETQYF.

The V and J genes are TRBV11-1 and TRBJ1-3, with TRBD1 matching over 9 bases. The germline V gene has CDR1 SGHAT and CDR2 FQDESV (reference sequence). V lost 5 bases to trimming and J lost 0 bases; unmatched junction nucleotides: 5. The CDR3 length is 16 residues. The CDR3 DNA reads TGTGCCAGCAGCCCCGGACAGGGGACCTCTGGAAACACCATATATTTT. Protein product: CASSPGQGTSGNTIYF.

The CDR3 loop reads CASSAGQGLDTEAFF. As DNA, the CDR3 is TGTGCCAGCAGCGCGGGACAGGGGCTGGACACTGAAGCTTTCTTT. This chain connects TRBV7-8 to TRBJ1-1; 10 bases map to TRBD1. The ends lost 5 bases at V and 3 bases at J; junction bases unmatched: 6. This CDR3 is built from 15 residues. Germline CDR1 SGHVS, CDR2 FQNEAQ.

The chain has TRBV19 and TRBJ2-6, with 12 nucleotides matching TRBD2. The CDR3 has 19 amino acids. The V gene end was trimmed by 0 bases and the J gene end by 1 base; junction bases not matched to a gene: 4. The germline V gene has CDR1 LNHDA and CDR2 SQIVND (reference sequence). Here the CDR3 DNA reads TGTGCCAGTAGTATAGAGACTAGCGGGAGTTATTCTGGGGCCAACGTCCTGACTTTC. Its translation: CASSIETSGSYSGANVLTF. Full variable domain (remainder filled in from reference TRBV19 and TRBJ2-6): DGGITQSPKYLFRKEGQNVTLSCEQNLNHDAMYWYRQDPGQGLRLIYYSQIVNDFQKGDIAEGYSVSREKKESFPLTVTSAQKNPTAFYLCASSIETSGSYSGANVLTFGAGSRLTVL.

The CDR3 DNA reads as TGTGCCAGCAGTACCACGACAGGGGGCGACGAGCAGTACTTC. It translates to CASSTTTGGDEQYF. V gene TRBV6-5 combines with J gene TRBJ2-7, with 10 bases lining up with TRBD1. The germline V gene has CDR1 MNHEY and CDR2 SVGAGI. The trim removed 5 bases at V and 5 bases at J, leaving 6 bases unmatched. The CDR3 has 14 amino acids.

This clone was seen a single time. In DNA form, the CDR3 reads TGTGCCAGCAGGACGGAGACAGGGGATTCACCCCTCCACTTT. It translates to CASRTETGDSPLHF. The chain combines TRBV2 with TRBJ1-6, with 8 bases matching TRBD1. Germline CDR1 SNHLY, CDR2 FYNNEI. V lost 6 bases and J lost 8; bases outside the gene matches: 6. CDR3 length: 14 residues.

The chain combines TRBV5-1 with TRBJ1-1, with 11 bases identical to TRBD1. The CDR3 extends over 15 amino acids. V gave up 4 bases and J gave up 5 bases; unmatched junction bases: 7. Germline CDR1 reads SGHRS; CDR2 reads YFSETQ. The CDR3 DNA is TGCGCCAGCAGCCCGAGGACAGGGGGCTTGACTGAAGCTTTCTTT. This encodes CASSPRTGGLTEAFF.

Only one count was recorded for this clone. The chain employs TRBV6-5 and TRBJ1-5, with 7 bases identical to TRBD1. The V and J ends lost 2 bases and 9 bases, in that order; junction bases with no gene match: 7. CDR1 is MNHEY, CDR2 SVGAGI, per germline. The CDR3 runs to 14 residues. This chain's CDR3 is CASSYRQGYRPQHF. In nucleotides, the CDR3 is TGTGCCAGCAGTTACAGACAGGGATATCGGCCCCAGCATTTT.

The V call is TRBV9, the J call TRBJ2-1; possibly TRBD2 for D (6 bases). The CDR3 has 15 residues. Trimming stripped 4 bases from V and 0 bases from J, with 11 bases between. CDR1 is SGDLS and CDR2 is YYNGEE in the germline V gene. DNA for the CDR3: TGTGCCAGCAGCATAGCGGTTGGCTCCTACAATGAGCAGTTCTTC. This sequence encodes CASSIAVGSYNEQFF.

J is TRBJ2-3 and V is TRBV5-1; TRBD2 agrees at 15 bases. With V trimmed by 4 bases and J by 8 bases, 8 bases remained unmatched. The CDR3 runs 16 residues. Germline-derived CDR1 and CDR2 are SGHRS and YFSETQ. The CDR3: CASSPGLAGGPGTQYF. In nucleotides, the CDR3 is TGCGCCAGCAGCCCTGGACTAGCGGGAGGGCCAGGTACGCAGTATTTT.

The chain couples TRBV2 to TRBJ2-7; 13 bases line up with TRBD2. Unmatched junction bases numbered 11, after V lost 6 bases and J lost 3 bases. The germline V gene has CDR1 SNHLY and CDR2 FYNNEI. The length of the CDR3 is 17 residues. CDR3 amino acids: CASRELTSGRAYYEQYF. The CDR3 DNA reads as TGTGCCAGCAGGGAACTTACTAGCGGGAGGGCGTACTACGAGCAGTACTTC.

This clone was seen only a few times. CDR3: CASSFRQNTEAFF. CDR3 nucleotide sequence: TGTGCCAGCAGTTTTAGACAGAACACTGAAGCTTTCTTT. V gene TRBV7-9 combines with J gene TRBJ1-1; D uncertain. Germline V lookup: CDR1 SEHNR, CDR2 FQNEAQ (reference sequence). This CDR3 is built from 13 residues. V shed 6 bases and J shed 1 base, with 9 bases lying between them.

This clone was found once. The chain has TRBV15 and TRBJ2-7, with D tentatively TRBD1 (5 bases). V lost 1 base to trimming and J lost 1 base, with 8 bases between them. The CDR3 contains 14 residues. Germline lookup yields CDR1 LNHNV and CDR2 YYDKDF (reference sequence). The CDR3 protein is CATSRAQESYEQYF. The CDR3 nucleotides are TGTGCCACCAGCAGAGCACAGGAATCCTACGAGCAGTACTTC.

On this clone: A junction end diverges from the germline sequence, so it may reflect a read error. The rearrangement uses TRBV10-3 and TRBJ2-3; TRBD2 aligns across 9 bases. Germline values: CDR1 ENHRY, CDR2 SYGVKD. CDR3 length: 13 amino acids. The CDR3 coding sequence is TGTGCCATAAGTGGGACTAGCAGAGATACGCAGTATTTT. Protein: CAISGTSRDTQYF.